This entry features one T cell receptor beta chain sequence. No antigen is known for it. In germline, CDR1 is MGHDK, CDR2 SYGVNS. V dropped 4 bases and J dropped 1 base, with 5 bases sitting between them. The CDR3 extends over 13 amino acids. These data come from a study of radiation and T cells in renal cell carcinoma. Overall study context: Nephrectomy followed 15 Gy stereotactic body radiation by 4 weeks.

Findings and limits, study-wide: From baseline, blood top tumor clonotypes peaked at 2 weeks post-radiation.

Clones were read by immunoSEQ multiplex PCR, and TCRdb kept only the in-frame ones, dropping some. Of tens of thousands of clones listed, around 78% are singletons. The time point is: blood 2 weeks post-SBRT. The treatment was: 15 Gy SBRT to primary tumor, nephrectomy 4 weeks later. Blood was sampled at baseline, 2 weeks and 4 weeks after SBRT. This receptor was taken from a man in his 60s with renal cell carcinoma. The sequences come from blood, collected from a patient whose treatment included radiotherapy and nephrectomy. The J gene is TRBJ1-3, the V gene TRBV25-1, with no clear D. In DNA, the CDR3 is TGTGCCAGCAGTGGGAAATCTGGAAACACCATATATTTT. Its translation: CASSGKSGNTIYF.